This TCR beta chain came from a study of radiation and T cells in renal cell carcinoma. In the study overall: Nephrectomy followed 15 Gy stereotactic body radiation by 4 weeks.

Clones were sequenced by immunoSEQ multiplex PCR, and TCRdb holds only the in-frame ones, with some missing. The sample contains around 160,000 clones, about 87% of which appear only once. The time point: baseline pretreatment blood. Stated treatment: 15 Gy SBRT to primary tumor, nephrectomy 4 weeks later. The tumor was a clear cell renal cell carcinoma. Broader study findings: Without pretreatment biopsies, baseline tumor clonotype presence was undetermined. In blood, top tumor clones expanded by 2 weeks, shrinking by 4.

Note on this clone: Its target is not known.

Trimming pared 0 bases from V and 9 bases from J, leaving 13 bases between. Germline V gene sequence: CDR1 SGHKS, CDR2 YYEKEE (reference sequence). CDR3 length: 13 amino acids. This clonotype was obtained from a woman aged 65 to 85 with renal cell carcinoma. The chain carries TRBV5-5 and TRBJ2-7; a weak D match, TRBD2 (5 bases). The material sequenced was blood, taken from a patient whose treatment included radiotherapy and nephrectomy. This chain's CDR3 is CASSLDTGYGQYF. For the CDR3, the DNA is TGTGCCAGCAGCTTGGATACGGGGTATGGGCAGTACTTC. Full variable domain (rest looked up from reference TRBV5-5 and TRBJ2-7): DAGVTQSPTHLIKTRGQQVTLRCSPISGHKSVSWYQQVLGQGPQFIFQYYEKEERGRGNFPDRFSARQFPNYSSELNVNALLLGDSALYLCASSLDTGYGQYFGPGTRLTVT.